This TCR beta chain was identified during a study of cytomegalovirus exposure and HLA in healthy donors. Study-level results: When presence/absence was analysed, sequencing depth was taken to be roughly uniform across donors. Usually a TCR sequence was rare, but some public TCRs were found in many donors. Listed as cytomegalovirus-associated were roughly 180 TCR beta chains. Per a prior analysis, the majority of TCR beta V segments were productive roughly 87% or roughly 30% of the time.

This clone was seen a handful of times. The antigen remains undetermined. Deletions cut 0 bases from V and 5 bases from J, with 11 bases between. CDR3 length: 15 amino acids. The germline V gene encodes CDR1 SGHVS and CDR2 FNYEAQ. The PCR contained 60 Vbeta and 13 Jbeta primers. Sequencing used immunoSEQ multiplex PCR; TCRdb keeps in-frame clones, though not all of them. Of about 97,000 clones detected, around 77% appear once; the ten largest clones hold roughly 9.6%. Input material: PBMCs. The receptor's source is a male donor in good health and CMV-seropositive. The rearrangement links TRBV7-6 to TRBJ1-5; no clear D. Written as DNA, the CDR3 is TGTGCCAGCAGCTTAGCGCGGGTGGGCTATCAGCCCCAGCATTTT. Protein product: CASSLARVGYQPQHF.